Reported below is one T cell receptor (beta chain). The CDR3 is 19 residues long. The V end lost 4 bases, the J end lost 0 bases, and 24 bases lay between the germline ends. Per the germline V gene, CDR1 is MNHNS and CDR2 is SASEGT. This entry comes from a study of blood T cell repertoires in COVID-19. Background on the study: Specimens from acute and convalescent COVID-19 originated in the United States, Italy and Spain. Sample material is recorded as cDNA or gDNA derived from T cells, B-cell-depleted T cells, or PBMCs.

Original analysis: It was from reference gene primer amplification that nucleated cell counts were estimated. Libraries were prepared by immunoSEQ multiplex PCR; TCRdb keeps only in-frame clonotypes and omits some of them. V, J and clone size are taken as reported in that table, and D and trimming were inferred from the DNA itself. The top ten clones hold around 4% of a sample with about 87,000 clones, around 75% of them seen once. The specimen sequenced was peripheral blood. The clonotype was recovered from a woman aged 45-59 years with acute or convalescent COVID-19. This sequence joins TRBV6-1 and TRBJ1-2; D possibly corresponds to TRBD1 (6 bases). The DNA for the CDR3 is TGTGCCAGCAGTGTGGTGGGGAAACCTATAGGGGGAACTAACTATGGCTACACCTTC. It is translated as CASSVVGKPIGGTNYGYTF.